These 27 T cell receptor beta chains came from one sample sequenced in a study of shared clonotypes between healthy human individuals. Produced via immunoSEQ multiplex PCR; TCRdb's table is partial and in-frame only. Of 950,000 to 1,300,000 clones listed, 65% to 80% are singletons. Material: memory CD4+ T cells sorted from blood. Subset denoted: CD45RA-negative fraction. All receptors derive from a man younger than 35 in good health.

About this clone: The sample contains more than one DNA sequence encoding this CDR3. The chain uses TRBV7-2 and TRBJ2-5; 8 bases align to TRBD2. The germline gives CDR1 SGHTA, CDR2 FQGNSA. The V segment lost 1 base and the J segment 5 bases; nucleotides outside the gene matches: 6. This CDR3 has 15 residues. The CDR3 loop reads CASSLGLAGWETQYF. The DNA for the CDR3 is TGTGCCAGCAGCTTAGGTCTAGCGGGTTGGGAGACCCAGTACTTC.

The CDR3 DNA is TGTGCCAGCAGTTACAGGGACTATGGCTACACCTTC. Amino acid sequence: CASSYRDYGYTF. The chain employs TRBV2 and TRBJ1-2; possible D gene TRBD1, 6 bases. The germline gives CDR1 SNHLY, CDR2 FYNNEI. Trimming took 5 bases from V and 3 from J, leaving 7 bases between them. CDR3 length: 12 amino acids. Using reference TRBV2 and TRBJ1-2 for the parts outside the CDR3, the full variable domain is EPEVTQTPSHQVTQMGQEVILRCVPISNHLYFYWYRQILGQKVEFLVSFYNNEISEKSEIFDDQFSVERPDGSNFTLKIRSTKLEDSAMYFCASSYRDYGYTFGSGTRLTVV.

The chain couples TRBV28 to TRBJ2-2; 11 positions match TRBD1. Germline V gives CDR1 MDHEN, CDR2 SYDVKM. This CDR3 is built from 15 residues. Trimming cost V 8 bases and J 1 base; bases outside gene matches: 3. CDR3: CASGQGAVNTGELFF. The CDR3 DNA reads as TGTGCCAGCGGACAGGGGGCGGTGAACACCGGGGAGCTGTTTTTT.

V is TRBV11-2 and J is TRBJ2-7; D is possibly TRBD1 (6 bases). The length of the CDR3 is 12 residues. CDR1 and CDR2 (germline): SGHAT, FQNNGV. Trimming pared 5 bases from V and 3 bases from J, leaving 8 bases between. This CDR3 is CASSQTGYEQYF. In DNA form, the CDR3 reads TGTGCCAGCAGCCAGACAGGCTACGAGCAGTACTTC.

V usage is TRBV5-1 and J usage is TRBJ2-3; 11 bases map to TRBD2. The CDR3 runs to 17 residues. Trimming removed 3 bases from V and 0 bases from J; junction bases left unmatched: 6. Germline assignment: CDR1 SGHRS and CDR2 YFSETQ. The CDR3 coding sequence is TGCGCCAGCAGCTCCGGGACTAGCGGAAGTAGCACAGATACGCAGTATTTT. Translating gives CASSSGTSGSSTDTQYF.

A few counts support this clone. The chain uses TRBV6-5 and TRBJ1-1, with TRBD1 identical over 7 bases. The junction had 3 bases not matched to a gene; V was cut back by 7 bases and J by 1 base. There are 13 residues in the CDR3. Germline V gene lookup returns CDR1 MNHEY and CDR2 SVGAGI. The CDR3 bases are TGTGCCAGCATGAGACAGGGGAACACTGAAGCTTTCTTT. Translated: CASMRQGNTEAFF.

This chain links TRBV7-3 with TRBJ1-2, with D perhaps matching TRBD1 (5 bases). V lost 5 bases, J lost 0 bases, and 10 bases lay in between. Germline lookup yields CDR1 SGHTA and CDR2 FQGTGA. The CDR3 contains 14 residues. The CDR3 coding sequence is TGTGCCAGCAGCAGCGGGGGTTCTAACTATGGCTACACCTTC. Its translation: CASSSGGSNYGYTF.

This chain uses TRBV19 with TRBJ2-2, with unresolved D. Germline CDR1 and CDR2: LNHDA and SQIVND (reference sequence). The V and J ends lost 2 bases and 4 bases respectively, with 11 bases between them. The CDR3 loop spans 15 amino acids. CDR3 region: CASSIIIAPTGELFF. CDR3 nucleotide sequence: TGTGCCAGTAGTATAATCATTGCCCCCACCGGGGAGCTGTTTTTT.

The chain combines TRBV19 with TRBJ2-1, with 13 bases aligning to TRBD2. From germline, CDR1 is LNHDA and CDR2 SQIVND (reference sequence). The CDR3 contains 13 residues. V gave up 4 bases and J gave up 10 bases; unmatched junction bases: 1. The CDR3 reads CASSTGLAGEQFF. The DNA of the CDR3 is TGTGCCAGTAGTACGGGACTAGCGGGAGAGCAGTTCTTC.

This sequence joins TRBV11-2 and TRBJ2-5, with 7 bases lining up with TRBD1. The junction had 8 bases not matched to a gene; V was cut back by 4 bases and J by 0 bases. This CDR3 is 16 amino acids long. Germline CDR1 reads SGHAT; CDR2 reads FQNNGV. CDR3 protein: CASSSIQDRYQETQYF. Written as DNA, the CDR3 is TGTGCCAGCAGCTCAATTCAGGACAGGTACCAAGAGACCCAGTACTTC.

V and J are TRBV2 and TRBJ1-6; the match to TRBD1 covers 8 bases. Trimming removed 9 bases from V and 9 bases from J; junction bases left unmatched: 7. The CDR3 has 13 amino acids. Germline V CDR1 and CDR2: SNHLY, FYNNEI. The chain's CDR3 is CASGGQVGSPLHF. CDR3 in DNA: TGTGCCAGTGGGGGACAGGTCGGTTCACCCCTCCACTTT. The complete variable domain, with remaining parts taken from reference TRBV2 and TRBJ1-6, reads EPEVTQTPSHQVTQMGQEVILRCVPISNHLYFYWYRQILGQKVEFLVSFYNNEISEKSEIFDDQFSVERPDGSNFTLKIRSTKLEDSAMYFCASGGQVGSPLHFGNGTRLTVT.

This chain connects TRBV6-5 to TRBJ2-5, with TRBD2 as a possible D gene (7 bases). The CDR3 contains 15 residues. Germline assignment: CDR1 MNHEY and CDR2 SVGAGI. With 7 bases removed from V and 5 bases from J, the gap between germline ends came to 20 bases. The CDR3 nucleotides are TGTGCCAGCATGTCGCTGGCGGGGGCGACGGAGACCCAGTACTTC. The encoded protein is CASMSLAGATETQYF.

This clone was seen only a few times. Other DNA sequences from this sample encode an identical CDR3 as well. This chain links TRBV6-1 with TRBJ1-2; D gene unclear. Germline V gene data show CDR1 as MNHNS and CDR2 as SASEGT. V lost 6 bases and J 1 base, leaving 9 bases between the germline ends. The CDR3 sequence is 13 residues long. The CDR3 loop reads CASSDVRNYGYTF. DNA for the CDR3: TGTGCCAGCAGCGACGTACGTAACTATGGCTACACCTTC.

Many counts were recorded for this clone. This specimen includes other DNA sequences encoding the same CDR3. The CDR3 spells CASSERGSGGQYF. CDR3 bases: TGTGCCAGCAGTGAGCGGGGTTCGGGGGGGCAGTACTTC. This chain uses TRBV6-1 with TRBJ2-7; 7 nucleotides agree with TRBD2. The germline V gene has CDR1 MNHNS and CDR2 SASEGT. The CDR3 is 13 residues long. After removal of 3 bases from V and 9 bases from J, the junction contained 8 bases not matched to a gene.

The rearrangement uses TRBV19 and TRBJ2-6; D is uncertain. V shed 3 bases and J shed 0 bases, with 15 bases lying between them. The CDR3 has 18 amino acids. Germline CDR1 and CDR2: LNHDA and SQIVND (reference sequence). In DNA form, the CDR3 reads TGTGCCAGTAGTATGAAGGGCCCCGAATTCTCTGGGGCCAACGTCCTGACTTTC. Protein product: CASSMKGPEFSGANVLTF.

The chain combines TRBV19 with TRBJ2-1; D is uncertain. The germline gives CDR1 LNHDA, CDR2 SQIVND (reference sequence). The CDR3 extends over 16 amino acids. Trimming shortened V by 6 bases and J by 0 bases, and 15 bases separated the two germline ends. The CDR3 DNA reads TGTGCCAGTAGCCCTACCGACCTTAGCTCCTACAATGAGCAGTTCTTC. It codes for CASSPTDLSSYNEQFF.

In this sample, this clone turned up many times. The gene calls are TRBV14 and TRBJ2-7; TRBD1 matches at 9 bases. The CDR3 totals 18 residues. V dropped 0 bases and J dropped 2; count of bases not matched to a gene: 11. Germline V gene data show CDR1 as SGHDN and CDR2 as FVKESK. CDR3 in amino acids: CASSQEGIWDRETYEQYF. CDR3 sequence (DNA): TGTGCCAGCAGCCAAGAAGGAATCTGGGACAGGGAGACCTACGAGCAGTACTTC.

There are many counts of this clone. CDR3 DNA sequence: TGTGCCAGTAGTCCACAGACTCCCATCACAGATACGCAGTATTTT. Amino acid sequence: CASSPQTPITDTQYF. This rearrangement joins TRBV19 to TRBJ2-3; no clear D. The germline CDR1 and CDR2 sequences are LNHDA and SQIVND (reference sequence). Trimming shortened V by 5 bases and J by 2 bases, and 14 bases separated the two germline ends. The CDR3 sequence is 15 residues long.

Of note for this clone: This CDR3 is also generated by other DNA sequences in the sample. The chain recombines TRBV6-1 with TRBJ2-5; 7 bases fit TRBD2. Germline assignment: CDR1 MNHNS and CDR2 SASEGT. The V and J ends lost 6 bases and 5 bases, in that order; junction bases with no gene match: 9. The CDR3 is 14 residues long. CDR3 loop: CASSPGGSQETQYF. The CDR3 bases are TGTGCCAGCAGCCCCGGGGGGTCTCAGGAGACCCAGTACTTC.

The gene calls are TRBV18 and TRBJ2-5; D gene unclear. V dropped 3 bases and J dropped 0 bases, with 5 bases sitting between them. Germline V gene lookup returns CDR1 KGHSH and CDR2 LQKENI. This CDR3 has 13 amino acids. CDR3 loop: CASSPTDQETQYF. For the CDR3, the DNA is TGTGCCAGCTCACCCACAGACCAAGAGACCCAGTACTTC. The full variable domain, its missing parts supplied by reference TRBV18 and TRBJ2-5, is NAGVMQNPRHLVRRRGQEARLRCSPMKGHSHVYWYRQLPEEGLKFMVYLQKENIIDESGMPKERFSAEFPKEGPSILRIQQVVRGDSAAYFCASSPTDQETQYFGPGTRLLVL.

This clone was counted a single time. The V gene is TRBV6-5, the J gene TRBJ1-6; 10 nucleotides line up with TRBD1. Trimming cost V 6 bases and J 6 bases; bases outside gene matches: 5. Germline loops: CDR1 MNHEY, CDR2 SVGAGI. This CDR3 has 15 residues. The CDR3 sequence: CASSSRDRGNSPLHF. DNA for the CDR3: TGTGCCAGCAGCTCCCGGGACAGGGGTAATTCACCCCTCCACTTT.

The chain employs TRBV18 and TRBJ2-1; unclear D gene. V was trimmed by 5 bases and J by 5 bases, leaving 10 bases between them. This CDR3 has 13 residues. Germline values: CDR1 KGHSH, CDR2 LQKENI. The CDR3 spells CASSGANHNEQFF. The DNA for the CDR3 is TGTGCCAGCTCAGGAGCAAACCACAATGAGCAGTTCTTC.

J is TRBJ2-7 and V is TRBV5-4; the match to TRBD2 covers 10 bases. There are 15 residues in the CDR3. Germline V gene data show CDR1 as SGHNT and CDR2 as YYREEE (reference sequence). The V and J ends lost 3 bases and 2 bases, in that order; junction bases with no gene match: 5. Here the CDR3 DNA reads TGTGCCAGCAGCTCCGGGACTAGCGTCGCCTACGAGCAGTACTTC. Translation gives CASSSGTSVAYEQYF. Supplemented by reference TRBV5-4 and TRBJ2-7, the full variable domain reads ETGVTQSPTHLIKTRGQQVTLRCSSQSGHNTVSWYQQALGQGPQFIFQYYREEENGRGNFPPRFSGLQFPNYSSELNVNALELDDSALYLCASSSGTSVAYEQYFGPGTRLTVT.

The rearrangement uses TRBV18 and TRBJ2-3, with 10 bases identical to TRBD2. The V and J ends lost 3 bases and 3 bases, in that order; junction bases with no gene match: 9. Germline assignment: CDR1 KGHSH and CDR2 LQKENI. The CDR3 has 17 residues. In nucleotides, the CDR3 is TGTGCCAGCTCACCGCGCGGAACTAGCGGGAAGACAGATACGCAGTATTTT. Translation gives CASSPRGTSGKTDTQYF.

The rearrangement joins TRBV2 to TRBJ2-3; the match to TRBD2 covers 12 bases. Germline V gene data show CDR1 as SNHLY and CDR2 as FYNNEI. This CDR3 has 16 amino acids. Unmatched junction bases numbered 4, after V lost 6 bases and J lost 0 bases. The DNA of the CDR3 is TGTGCCAGCAGCCTAGCGGGGGGGCCTAGCACAGATACGCAGTATTTT. Its translation is CASSLAGGPSTDTQYF.

The V gene is TRBV30, the J gene TRBJ2-5; D may be TRBD1 (6 bases). The CDR3 runs to 15 residues. Between the trimmed V and J ends, which lost 2 bases and 7 bases, there was a span of 20 bases. Germline values: CDR1 GTSNPN, CDR2 SVGIG (reference sequence). The DNA for the CDR3 is TGTGCCTGGAGTATCGAGGTGGGGGCAAAAGGGACCCAGTACTTC. This gives the protein CAWSIEVGAKGTQYF.

The V call is TRBV10-1, the J call TRBJ2-7; tentatively, D is TRBD1 (6 bases). Germline CDR1 and CDR2: WNHNN and SYGVQD (reference sequence). The CDR3 spans 14 residues. V was trimmed by 5 bases and J by 5 bases, leaving 16 bases between them. CDR3 nucleotide sequence: TGCGCCAGCAGTACAGGGATTTCAGTTAACGAGCAGTACTTC. This encodes CASSTGISVNEQYF.